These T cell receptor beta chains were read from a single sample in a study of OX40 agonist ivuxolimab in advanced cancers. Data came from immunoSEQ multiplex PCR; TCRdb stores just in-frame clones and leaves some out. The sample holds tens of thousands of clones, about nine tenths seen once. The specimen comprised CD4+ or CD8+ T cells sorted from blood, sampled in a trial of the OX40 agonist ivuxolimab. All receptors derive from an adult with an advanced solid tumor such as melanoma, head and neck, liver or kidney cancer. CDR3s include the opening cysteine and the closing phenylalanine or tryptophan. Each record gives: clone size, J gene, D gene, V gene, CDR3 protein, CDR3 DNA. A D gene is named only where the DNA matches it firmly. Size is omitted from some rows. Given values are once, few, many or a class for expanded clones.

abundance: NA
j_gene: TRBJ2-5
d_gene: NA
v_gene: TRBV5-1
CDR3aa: CASSPGDRAKQETQYF
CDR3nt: TGCGCCAGCAGCCCGGGAGACAGGGCCAAGCAAGAGACCCAGTACTTC

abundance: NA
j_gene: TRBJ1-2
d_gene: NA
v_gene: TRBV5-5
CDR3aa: CASSLAGGPRGYTF
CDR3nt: TGTGCCAGCAGCTTGGCCGGGGGGCCGCGTGGCTACACCTTC

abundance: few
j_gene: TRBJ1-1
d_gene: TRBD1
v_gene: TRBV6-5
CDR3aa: CASSYQQGARGTEAFF
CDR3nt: TGTGCCAGCAGTTATCAACAGGGGGCTCGGGGGACTGAAGCTTTCTTT

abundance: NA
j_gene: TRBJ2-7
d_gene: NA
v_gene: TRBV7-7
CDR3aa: CASSTQPGYEQYF
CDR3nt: TGTGCCAGCAGCACCCAACCGGGATACGAGCAGTACTTC

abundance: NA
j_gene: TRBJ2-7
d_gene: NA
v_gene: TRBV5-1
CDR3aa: CASSSPGYEQYF
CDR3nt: TGCGCCAGCAGCTCGCCAGGATACGAGCAGTACTTC

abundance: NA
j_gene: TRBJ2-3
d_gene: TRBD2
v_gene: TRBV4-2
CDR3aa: CASSRTGTRWERDTQYF
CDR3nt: TGTGCCAGCAGCCGTACCGGGACTAGGTGGGAAAGAGATACGCAGTATTTT

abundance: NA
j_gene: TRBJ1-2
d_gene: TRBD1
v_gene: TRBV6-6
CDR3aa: CASSYLVRQGPYGYTF
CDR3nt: TGTGCCAGCAGTTACTTAGTTAGACAGGGACCCTATGGCTACACCTTC

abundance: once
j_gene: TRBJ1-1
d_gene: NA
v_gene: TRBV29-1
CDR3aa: CSVGSRAPNTEAFF
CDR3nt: TGCAGCGTTGGGTCTCGTGCTCCGAACACTGAAGCTTTCTTT

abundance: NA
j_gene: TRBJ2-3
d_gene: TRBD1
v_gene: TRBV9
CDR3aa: CASSPRQGTDTQYF
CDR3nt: TGTGCCAGCAGCCCCCGACAGGGGACAGATACGCAGTATTTT

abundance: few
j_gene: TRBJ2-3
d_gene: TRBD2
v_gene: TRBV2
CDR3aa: CASRATSGTHTDTQYF
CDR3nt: TGTGCCAGCAGGGCGACTAGCGGGACTCACACAGATACGCAGTATTTT

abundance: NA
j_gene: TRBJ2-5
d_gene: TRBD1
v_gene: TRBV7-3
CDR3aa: CASSLSGGAGETQYF
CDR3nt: TGTGCCAGCAGCTTATCAGGGGGCGCGGGAGAGACCCAGTACTTC

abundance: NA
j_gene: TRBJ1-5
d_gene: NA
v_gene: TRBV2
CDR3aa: CASSGEKGNQPQHF
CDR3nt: TGTGCCAGCAGTGGGGAAAAAGGGAATCAGCCCCAGCATTTT

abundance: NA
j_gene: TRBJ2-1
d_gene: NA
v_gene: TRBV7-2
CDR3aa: CASSRLGSSSSYNEQFF
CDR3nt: TGTGCCAGCAGCCGCCTGGGTTCTTCGAGCTCCTACAATGAGCAGTTCTTC

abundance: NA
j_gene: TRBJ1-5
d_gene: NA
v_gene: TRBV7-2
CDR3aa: CASTKGGRVDQPQHF
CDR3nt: TGTGCCAGCACGAAGGGAGGACGGGTTGATCAGCCCCAGCATTTT

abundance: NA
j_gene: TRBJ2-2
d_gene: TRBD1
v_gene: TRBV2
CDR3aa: CASLRQGTTGELFF
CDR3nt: TGTGCCAGCCTGAGACAGGGGACCACCGGGGAGCTGTTTTTT

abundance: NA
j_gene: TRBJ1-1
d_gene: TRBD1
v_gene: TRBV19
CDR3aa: CATGRGQGDPKAFF
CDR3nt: TGTGCCACCGGGAGGGGACAGGGGGATCCTAAAGCTTTCTTT

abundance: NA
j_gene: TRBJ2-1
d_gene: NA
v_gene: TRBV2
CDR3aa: CASSFGDNEQFF
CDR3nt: TGTGCCAGCAGTTTCGGAGACAATGAGCAGTTCTTC

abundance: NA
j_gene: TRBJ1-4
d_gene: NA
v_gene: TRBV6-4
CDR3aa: CASSDRGGEKLFF
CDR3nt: TGTGCCAGCAGTGACCGGGGCGGGGAAAAACTGTTTTTT

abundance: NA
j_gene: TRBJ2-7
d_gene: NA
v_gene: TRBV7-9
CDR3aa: CASSPHLPTYEQYF
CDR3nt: TGTGCCAGCAGTCCCCACCTGCCAACCTACGAGCAGTACTTC

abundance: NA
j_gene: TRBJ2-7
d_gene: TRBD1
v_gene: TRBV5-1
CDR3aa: CASSLDQGALYEQYF
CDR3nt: TGCGCCAGCAGCTTGGATCAGGGGGCGCTTTACGAGCAGTACTTC

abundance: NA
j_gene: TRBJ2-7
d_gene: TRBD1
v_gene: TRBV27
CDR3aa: CASRDRGFSNEQYF
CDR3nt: TGTGCCAGTCGGGACAGGGGATTCTCCAACGAGCAGTACTTC

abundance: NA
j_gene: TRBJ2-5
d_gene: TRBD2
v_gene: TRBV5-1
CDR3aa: CASSLMTSGLETQYF
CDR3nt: TGCGCCAGCAGCTTAATGACTAGCGGGTTGGAGACCCAGTACTTC

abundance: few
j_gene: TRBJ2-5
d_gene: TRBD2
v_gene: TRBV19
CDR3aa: CASSTTTSGVQETQYF
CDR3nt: TGTGCCAGTAGTACCACGACTAGCGGGGTTCAAGAGACCCAGTACTTC

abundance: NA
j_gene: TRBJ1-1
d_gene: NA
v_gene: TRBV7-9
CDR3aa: CASSFKPVNTEAFF
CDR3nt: TGTGCCAGCAGCTTCAAGCCTGTGAACACTGAAGCTTTCTTT

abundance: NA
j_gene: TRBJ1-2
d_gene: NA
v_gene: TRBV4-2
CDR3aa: CASSARQAPYGYTF
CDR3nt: TGTGCCAGCAGCGCCCGACAGGCCCCCTATGGCTACACCTTC

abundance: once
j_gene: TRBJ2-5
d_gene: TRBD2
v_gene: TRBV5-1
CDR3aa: CASSGAGGVETQYF
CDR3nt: TGCGCCAGCAGCGGGGCTGGGGGGGTGGAGACCCAGTACTTC

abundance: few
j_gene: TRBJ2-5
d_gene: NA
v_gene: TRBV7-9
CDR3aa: CASTIGQFQETQYF
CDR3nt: TGTGCCAGCACCATCGGACAGTTTCAAGAGACCCAGTACTTC

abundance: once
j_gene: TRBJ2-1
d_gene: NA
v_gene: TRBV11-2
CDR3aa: CASTLRGINEQFF
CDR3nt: TGTGCCAGCACCCTCCGGGGGATTAATGAGCAGTTCTTC

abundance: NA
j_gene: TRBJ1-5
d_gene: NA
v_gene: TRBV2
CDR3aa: CASRAVSGSNQPQHF
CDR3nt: TGTGCCAGCAGGGCTGTCTCGGGGAGCAATCAGCCCCAGCATTTT

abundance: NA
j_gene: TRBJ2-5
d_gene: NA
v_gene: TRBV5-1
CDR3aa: CASSLSPPQETQYF
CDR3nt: TGCGCCAGCAGCTTGTCTCCTCCCCAAGAGACCCAGTACTTC

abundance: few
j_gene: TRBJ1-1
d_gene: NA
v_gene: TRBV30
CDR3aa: CAWSFRIGNTEAFF
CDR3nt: TGTGCCTGGAGTTTTCGCATCGGGAACACTGAAGCTTTCTTT

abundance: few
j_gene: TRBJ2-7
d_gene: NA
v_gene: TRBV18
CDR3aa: CASSPPVLERETVHEQYF
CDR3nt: TGTGCCAGCTCACCACCGGTCCTGGAGAGGGAGACGGTCCACGAGCAGTACTTC

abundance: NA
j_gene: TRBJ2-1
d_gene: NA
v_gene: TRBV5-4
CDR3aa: CASSLAGTNNEQFF
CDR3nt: TGTGCCAGCAGCTTGGCAGGAACAAACAATGAGCAGTTCTTC

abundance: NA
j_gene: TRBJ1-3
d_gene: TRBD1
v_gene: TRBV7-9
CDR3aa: CASSSRGQGVSGNTIYF
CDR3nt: TGTGCCAGCAGCTCAAGGGGACAGGGGGTATCTGGAAACACCATATATTTT

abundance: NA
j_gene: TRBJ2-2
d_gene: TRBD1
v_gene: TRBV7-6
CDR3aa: CASSVRSPGQGTGELFF
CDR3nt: TGTGCCAGCAGCGTAAGAAGCCCGGGACAGGGGACCGGGGAGCTGTTTTTT

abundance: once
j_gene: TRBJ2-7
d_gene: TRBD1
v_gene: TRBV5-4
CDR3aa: CASSRWDRPYEQYF
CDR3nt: TGTGCCAGCAGCCGATGGGACAGGCCCTACGAGCAGTACTTC

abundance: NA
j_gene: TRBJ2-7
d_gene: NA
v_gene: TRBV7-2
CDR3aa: CASSLSSGSSYEQYF
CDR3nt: TGTGCCAGCAGCTTAAGTTCAGGGAGCTCCTACGAGCAGTACTTC